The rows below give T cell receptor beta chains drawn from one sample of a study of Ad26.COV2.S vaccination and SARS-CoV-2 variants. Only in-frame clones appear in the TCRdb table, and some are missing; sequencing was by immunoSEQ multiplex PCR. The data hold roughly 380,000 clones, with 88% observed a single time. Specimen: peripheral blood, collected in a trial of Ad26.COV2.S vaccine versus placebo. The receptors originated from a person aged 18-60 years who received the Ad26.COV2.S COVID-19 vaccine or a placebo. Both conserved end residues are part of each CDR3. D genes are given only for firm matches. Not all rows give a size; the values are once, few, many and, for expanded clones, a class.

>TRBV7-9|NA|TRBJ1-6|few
TGTGCCAGCAGCTCGGGGGATTCACCCCTCCACTTT
CASSSGDSPLHF
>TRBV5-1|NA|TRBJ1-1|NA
TGCGCCAGCAGCCTCGAGAACGACAGCGACGAAGCTTTCTTT
CASSLENDSDEAFF
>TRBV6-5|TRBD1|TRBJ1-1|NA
TGTGCCAGCAGACGGACAGGGTATAACTCTGAAGCTTTCTTT
CASRRTGYNSEAFF
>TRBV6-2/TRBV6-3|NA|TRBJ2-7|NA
TGTGCCAGCAGTCCGTATGGGGAAATCCCTTCCTACGAGCAGTACTTC
CASSPYGEIPSYEQYF
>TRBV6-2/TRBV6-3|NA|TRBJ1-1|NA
TGTGCCAGCAGTTCAACGGGTTTTAACACTGAAGCTTTCTTT
CASSSTGFNTEAFF
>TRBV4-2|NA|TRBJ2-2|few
TGTGCCAGCAGCCAAGATTCAGGAGCCACCGGGGAGCTGTTTTTT
CASSQDSGATGELFF
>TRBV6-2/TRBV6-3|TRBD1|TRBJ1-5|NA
TGTGCCAGCAGTAAATTCCAGGGGGCCGGGAAACAGCCCCAGCATTTT
CASSKFQGAGKQPQHF
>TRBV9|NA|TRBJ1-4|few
TGTGCCAGCAGCGAGGGGCCTGCAACTAATGAAAAACTGTTTTTT
CASSEGPATNEKLFF
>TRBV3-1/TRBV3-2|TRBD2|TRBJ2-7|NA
TGTGCCAGCAGTTTTAGCGGGGGGGCCAGCGAGCAGTACTTC
CASSFSGGASEQYF
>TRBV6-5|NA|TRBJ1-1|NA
TGTGCCAGCAGTTACACAGGGACGGCGAACACTGAAGCTTTCTTT
CASSYTGTANTEAFF